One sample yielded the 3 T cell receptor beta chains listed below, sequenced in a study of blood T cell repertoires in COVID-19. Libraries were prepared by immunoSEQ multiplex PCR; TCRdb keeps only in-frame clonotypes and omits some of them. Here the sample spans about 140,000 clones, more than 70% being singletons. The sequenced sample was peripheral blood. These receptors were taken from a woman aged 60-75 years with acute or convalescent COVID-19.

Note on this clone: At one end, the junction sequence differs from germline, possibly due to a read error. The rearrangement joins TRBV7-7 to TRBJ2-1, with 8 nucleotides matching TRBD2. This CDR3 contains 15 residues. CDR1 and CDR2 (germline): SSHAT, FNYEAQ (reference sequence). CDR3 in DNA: TGTGCTAGCAGCTTATCGGGGGGGCCCATCAATGAGCAGTTCTTC. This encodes CASSLSGGPINEQFF.

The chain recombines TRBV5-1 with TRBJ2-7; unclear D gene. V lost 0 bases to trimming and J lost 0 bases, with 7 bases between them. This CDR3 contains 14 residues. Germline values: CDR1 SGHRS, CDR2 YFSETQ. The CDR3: CASSLAVGSYEQYF. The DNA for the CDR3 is TGCGCCAGCAGCTTGGCCGTCGGCTCCTACGAGCAGTACTTC.

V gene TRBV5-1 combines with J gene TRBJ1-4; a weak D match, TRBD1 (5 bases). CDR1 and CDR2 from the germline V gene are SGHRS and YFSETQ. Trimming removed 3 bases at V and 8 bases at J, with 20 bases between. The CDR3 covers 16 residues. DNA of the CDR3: TGCGCCAGCAGCTCGGGGGAGAGTTTGGGTCGGGAAAAACTGTTTTTT. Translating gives CASSSGESLGREKLFF.